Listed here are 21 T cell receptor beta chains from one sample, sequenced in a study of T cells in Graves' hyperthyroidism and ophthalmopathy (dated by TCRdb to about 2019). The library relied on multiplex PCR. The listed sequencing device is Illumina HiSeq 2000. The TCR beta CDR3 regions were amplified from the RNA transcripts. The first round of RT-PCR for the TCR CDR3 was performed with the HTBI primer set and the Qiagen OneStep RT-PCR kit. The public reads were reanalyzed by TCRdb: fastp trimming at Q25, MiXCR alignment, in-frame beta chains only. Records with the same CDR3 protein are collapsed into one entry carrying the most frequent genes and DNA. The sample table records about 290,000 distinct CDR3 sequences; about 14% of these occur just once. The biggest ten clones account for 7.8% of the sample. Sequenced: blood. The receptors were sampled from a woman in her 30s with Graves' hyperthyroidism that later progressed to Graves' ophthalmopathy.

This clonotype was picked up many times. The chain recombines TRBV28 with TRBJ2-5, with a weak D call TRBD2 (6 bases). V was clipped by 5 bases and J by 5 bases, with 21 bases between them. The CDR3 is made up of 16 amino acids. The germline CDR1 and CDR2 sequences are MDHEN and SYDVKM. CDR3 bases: TGTGCCAGCAGTGCTCCGGGCTCCGGGGGTTGGGAGACCCAGTACTTC. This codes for CASSAPGSGGWETQYF.

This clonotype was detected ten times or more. Written as DNA, the CDR3 is TGCAGTGCCGAATGGGGAGGGGATACGCAGTATTTT. It is translated as CSAEWGGDTQYF. The gene calls are TRBV20-1 and TRBJ2-3; TRBD2 aligns across 7 bases. The CDR3 spans 12 residues. Germline V gene sequence: CDR1 DFQATT, CDR2 SNEGSKA (reference sequence). The V gene end was trimmed by 6 bases and the J gene end by 6 bases; junction bases not matched to a gene: 6.

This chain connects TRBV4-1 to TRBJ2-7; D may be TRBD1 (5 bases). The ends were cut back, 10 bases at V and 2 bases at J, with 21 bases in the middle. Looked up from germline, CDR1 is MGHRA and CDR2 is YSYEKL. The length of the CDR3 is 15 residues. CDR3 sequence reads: CATAQAHRPTYEQYF. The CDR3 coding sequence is TGCGCCACCGCTCAGGCCCACAGGCCCACCTACGAGCAGTACTTC.

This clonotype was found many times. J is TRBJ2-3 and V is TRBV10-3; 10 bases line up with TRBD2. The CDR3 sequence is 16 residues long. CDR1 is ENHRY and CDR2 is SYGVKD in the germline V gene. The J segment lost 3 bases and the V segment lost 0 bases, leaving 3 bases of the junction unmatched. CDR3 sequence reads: CAISESLAGVTDTQYF. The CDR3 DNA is TGTGCCATCAGTGAGTCGCTAGCGGGAGTGACAGATACGCAGTATTTT.

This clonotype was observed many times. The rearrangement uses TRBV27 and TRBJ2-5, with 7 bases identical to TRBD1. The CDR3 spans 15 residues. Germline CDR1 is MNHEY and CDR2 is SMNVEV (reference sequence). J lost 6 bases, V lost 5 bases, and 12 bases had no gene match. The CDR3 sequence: CASSPQAGGRKTQYF. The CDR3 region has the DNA TGTGCCAGCAGTCCCCAGGCAGGGGGAAGGAAGACCCAGTACTTC.

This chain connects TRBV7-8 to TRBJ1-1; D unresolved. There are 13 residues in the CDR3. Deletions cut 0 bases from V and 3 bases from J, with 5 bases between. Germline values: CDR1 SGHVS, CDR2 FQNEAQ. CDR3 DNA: TGTGCCAGCAGCTTAGCTATACACACTGAAGCTTTCTTT. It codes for CASSLAIHTEAFF.

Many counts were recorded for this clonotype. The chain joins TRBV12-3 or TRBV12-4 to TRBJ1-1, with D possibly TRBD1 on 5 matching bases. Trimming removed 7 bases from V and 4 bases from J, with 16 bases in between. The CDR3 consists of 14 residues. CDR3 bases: TGTGCCAGCACCCCCACGTGGGGGATCACTGAAGCTTTCTTT. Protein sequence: CASTPTWGITEAFF.

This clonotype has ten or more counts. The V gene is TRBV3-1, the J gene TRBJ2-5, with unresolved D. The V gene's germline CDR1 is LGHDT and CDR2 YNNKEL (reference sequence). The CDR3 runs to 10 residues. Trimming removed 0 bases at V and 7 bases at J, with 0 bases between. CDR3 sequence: CASSQETQYF. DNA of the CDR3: TGTGCCAGCAGCCAAGAGACCCAGTACTTC.

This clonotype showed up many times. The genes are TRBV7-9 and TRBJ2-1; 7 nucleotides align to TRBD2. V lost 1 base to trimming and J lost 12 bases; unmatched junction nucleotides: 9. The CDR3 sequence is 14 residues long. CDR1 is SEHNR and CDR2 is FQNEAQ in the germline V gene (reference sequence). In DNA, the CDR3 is TGTGCCAGCAGCTTAGGGGGGGGAGGCGCAGGGCAGTTCTTC. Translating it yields CASSLGGGGAGQFF. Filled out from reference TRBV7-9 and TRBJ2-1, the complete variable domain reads DTGVSQNPRHKITKRGQNVTFRCDPISEHNRLYWYRQTLGQGPEFLTYFQNEAQLEKSRLLSDRFSAERPKGSFSTLEIQRTEQGDSAMYLCASSLGGGGAGQFFGPGTRLTVL.

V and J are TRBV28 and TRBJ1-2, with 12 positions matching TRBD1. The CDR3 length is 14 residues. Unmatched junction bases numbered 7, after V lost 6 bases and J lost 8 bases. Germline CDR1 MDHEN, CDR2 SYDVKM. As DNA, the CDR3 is TGTGCCAGCAGACCGGGACAGGGGGCGCGAGGCTACACCTTC. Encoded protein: CASRPGQGARGYTF.

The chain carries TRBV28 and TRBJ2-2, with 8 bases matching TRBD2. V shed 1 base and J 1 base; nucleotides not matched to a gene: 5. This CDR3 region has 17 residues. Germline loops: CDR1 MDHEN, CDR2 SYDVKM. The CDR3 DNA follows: TGTGCCAGCAGTTTATTGGGACTAGTGGTGAACACCGGGGAGCTGTTTTTT. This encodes CASSLLGLVVNTGELFF.

The CDR3 nucleotides are TGTGCCAGCAGTCTCGGGACAGCCCCTGGAAACACCATATATTTT. It encodes CASSLGTAPGNTIYF. V and J are TRBV28 and TRBJ1-3; the match to TRBD1 covers 7 bases. The trim removed 5 bases at V and 2 bases at J, leaving 6 bases unmatched. The CDR3 loop spans 15 amino acids. The germline CDR1 and CDR2 sequences are MDHEN and SYDVKM.

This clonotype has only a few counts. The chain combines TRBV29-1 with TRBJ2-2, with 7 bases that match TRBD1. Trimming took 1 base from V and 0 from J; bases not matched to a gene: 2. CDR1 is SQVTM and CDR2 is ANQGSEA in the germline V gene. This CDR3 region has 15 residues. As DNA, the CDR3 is TGCAGCGTTGAAGGACAGGGAACGAACACCGGGGAGCTGTTTTTT. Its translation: CSVEGQGTNTGELFF.

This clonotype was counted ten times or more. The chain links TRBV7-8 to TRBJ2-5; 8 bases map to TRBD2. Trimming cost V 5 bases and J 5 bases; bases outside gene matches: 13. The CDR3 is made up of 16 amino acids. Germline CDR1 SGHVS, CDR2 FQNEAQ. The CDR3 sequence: CASSRPLAEVVETQYF. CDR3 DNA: TGTGCCAGCAGCCGTCCACTAGCGGAGGTGGTGGAGACCCAGTACTTC.

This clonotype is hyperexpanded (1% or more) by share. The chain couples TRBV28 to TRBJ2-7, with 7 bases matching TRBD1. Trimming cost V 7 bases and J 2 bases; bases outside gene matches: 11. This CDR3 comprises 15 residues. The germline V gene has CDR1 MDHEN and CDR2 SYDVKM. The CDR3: CASTSRRTGAYEQYF. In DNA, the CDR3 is TGTGCCAGCACCTCGCGCCGGACAGGAGCCTACGAGCAGTACTTC.

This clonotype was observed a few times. Here the CDR3 DNA reads TGCAGCGTTGAGCTAGCGGGAGTTCTGTCCTACGAGCAGTACTTC. This encodes CSVELAGVLSYEQYF. The V gene is TRBV29-1, the J gene TRBJ2-7, with 10 bases aligning to TRBD2. The J segment lost 1 base and the V segment lost 3 bases, leaving 6 bases of the junction unmatched. Germline CDR1 and CDR2: SQVTM and ANQGSEA. The CDR3 runs 15 residues.

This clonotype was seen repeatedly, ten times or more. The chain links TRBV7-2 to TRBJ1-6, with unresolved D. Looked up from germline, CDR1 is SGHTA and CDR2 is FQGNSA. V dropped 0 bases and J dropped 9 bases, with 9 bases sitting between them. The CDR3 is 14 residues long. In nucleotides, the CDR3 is TGTGCCAGCAGCTTAGCGGGGTTTGCTTCACCCCTCCACTTT. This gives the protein CASSLAGFASPLHF.

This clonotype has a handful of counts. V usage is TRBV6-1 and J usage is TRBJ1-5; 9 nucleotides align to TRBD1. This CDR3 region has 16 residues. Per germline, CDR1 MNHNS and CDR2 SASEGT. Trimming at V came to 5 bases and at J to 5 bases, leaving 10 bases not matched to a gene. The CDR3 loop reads CASSTGTGLSDQPQHF. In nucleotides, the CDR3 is TGTGCCAGCAGTACGGGGACAGGGCTCTCGGATCAGCCCCAGCATTTT.

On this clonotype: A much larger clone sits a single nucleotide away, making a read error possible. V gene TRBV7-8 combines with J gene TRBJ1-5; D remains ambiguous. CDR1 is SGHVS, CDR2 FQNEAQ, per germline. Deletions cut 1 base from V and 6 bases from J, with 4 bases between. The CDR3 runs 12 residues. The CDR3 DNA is TGTGCCAGCAGCTTAGTAGGTCAGCCCCAGCATTTT. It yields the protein CASSLVGQPQHF.

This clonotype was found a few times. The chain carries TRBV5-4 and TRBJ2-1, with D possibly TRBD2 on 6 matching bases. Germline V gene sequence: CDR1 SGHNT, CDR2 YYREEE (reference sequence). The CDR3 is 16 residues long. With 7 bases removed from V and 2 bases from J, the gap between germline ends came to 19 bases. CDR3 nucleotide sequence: TGTGCCAGCGGGGACTCCAAAAACCCCCCCTACAATGAGCAGTTCTTC. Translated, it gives CASGDSKNPPYNEQFF.

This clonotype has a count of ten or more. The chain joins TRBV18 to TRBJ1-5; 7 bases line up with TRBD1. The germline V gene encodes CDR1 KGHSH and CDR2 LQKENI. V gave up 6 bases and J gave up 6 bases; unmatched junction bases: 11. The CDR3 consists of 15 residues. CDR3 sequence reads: CASSQGGLLGQPQHF. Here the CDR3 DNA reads TGTGCCAGCTCTCAGGGGGGCCTGCTGGGTCAGCCCCAGCATTTT.